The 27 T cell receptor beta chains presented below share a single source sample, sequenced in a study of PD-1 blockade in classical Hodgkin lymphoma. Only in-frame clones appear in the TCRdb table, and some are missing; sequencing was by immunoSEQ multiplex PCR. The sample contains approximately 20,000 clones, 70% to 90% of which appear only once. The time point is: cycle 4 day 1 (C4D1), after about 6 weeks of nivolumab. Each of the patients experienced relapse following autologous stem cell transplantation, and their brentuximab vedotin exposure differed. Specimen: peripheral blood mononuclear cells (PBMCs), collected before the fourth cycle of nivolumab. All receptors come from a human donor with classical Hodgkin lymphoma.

In DNA form, the CDR3 reads TGTGCCAGCAGTGATGTCCTCATTAGCACAGATACGCAGTATTTT. This encodes CASSDVLISTDTQYF. The chain employs TRBV2 and TRBJ2-3, with unresolved D. The CDR3 is 15 residues long. V gave up 3 bases and J gave up 0 bases, with 10 bases separating them. The germline V gene has CDR1 SNHLY and CDR2 FYNNEI. The full variable domain, with the rest looked up from reference TRBV2 and TRBJ2-3, is EPEVTQTPSHQVTQMGQEVILRCVPISNHLYFYWYRQILGQKVEFLVSFYNNEISEKSEIFDDQFSVERPDGSNFTLKIRSTKLEDSAMYFCASSDVLISTDTQYFGPGTRLTVL.

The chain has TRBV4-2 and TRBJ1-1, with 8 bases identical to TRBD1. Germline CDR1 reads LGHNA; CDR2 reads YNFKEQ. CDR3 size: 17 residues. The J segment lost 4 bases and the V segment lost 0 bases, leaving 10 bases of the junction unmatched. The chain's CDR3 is CASSQESRGTGRTEAFF. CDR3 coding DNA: TGTGCCAGCAGCCAAGAATCAAGGGGGACAGGCCGCACTGAAGCTTTCTTT.

In nucleotides, the CDR3 is TGTGCCAGCAGTTACTCGACACGGGGTAATCAGCCCCAGCATTTT. Amino acid sequence: CASSYSTRGNQPQHF. The chain has TRBV6-5 and TRBJ1-5; D gene uncertain. The V gene's germline CDR1 is MNHEY and CDR2 SVGAGI. V dropped 0 bases and J dropped 4 bases, with 10 bases sitting between them. The CDR3 extends over 15 amino acids.

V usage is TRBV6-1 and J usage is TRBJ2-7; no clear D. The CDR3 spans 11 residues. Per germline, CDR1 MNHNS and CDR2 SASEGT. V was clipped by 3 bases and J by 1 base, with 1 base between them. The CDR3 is CASSDSYEQYV. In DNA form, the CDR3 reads TGTGCCAGCAGTGATTCCTACGAGCAGTACGTC.

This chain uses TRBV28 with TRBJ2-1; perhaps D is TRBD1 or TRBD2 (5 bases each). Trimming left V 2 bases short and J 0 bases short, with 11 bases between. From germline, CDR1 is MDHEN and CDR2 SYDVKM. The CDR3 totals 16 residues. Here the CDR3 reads CASSLTGTGSYNEQFF. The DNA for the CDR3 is TGTGCCAGCAGTTTAACTGGGACGGGCTCCTACAATGAGCAGTTCTTC.

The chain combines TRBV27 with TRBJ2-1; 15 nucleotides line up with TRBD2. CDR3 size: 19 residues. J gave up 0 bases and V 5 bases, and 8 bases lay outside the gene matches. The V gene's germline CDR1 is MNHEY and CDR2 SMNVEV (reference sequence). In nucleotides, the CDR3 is TGTGCCAGCAGTGTGGGGACTAGCGGGAGGTCAATCTCCTACAATGAGCAGTTCTTC. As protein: CASSVGTSGRSISYNEQFF.

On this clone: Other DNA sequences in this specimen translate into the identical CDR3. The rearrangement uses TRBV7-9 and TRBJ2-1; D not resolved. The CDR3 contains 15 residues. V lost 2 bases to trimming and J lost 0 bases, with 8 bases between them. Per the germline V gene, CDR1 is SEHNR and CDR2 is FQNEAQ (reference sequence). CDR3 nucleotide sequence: TGTGCCAGCAGCTTAAGCGAAACCTCCTACAATGAGCAGTTCTTC. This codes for CASSLSETSYNEQFF.

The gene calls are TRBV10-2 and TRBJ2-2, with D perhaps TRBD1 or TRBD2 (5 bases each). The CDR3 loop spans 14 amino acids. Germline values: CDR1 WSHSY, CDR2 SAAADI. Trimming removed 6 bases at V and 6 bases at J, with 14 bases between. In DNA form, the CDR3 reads TGCGCCAGCAGCCCGGGGCCAAAATCCGGGGAGCTGTTTTTT. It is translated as CASSPGPKSGELFF.

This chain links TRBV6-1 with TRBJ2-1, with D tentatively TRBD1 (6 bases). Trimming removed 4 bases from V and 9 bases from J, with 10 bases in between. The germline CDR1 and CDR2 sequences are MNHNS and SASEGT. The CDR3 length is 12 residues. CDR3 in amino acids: CASSVGGGEQFF. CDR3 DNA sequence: TGTGCCAGCAGTGTAGGGGGTGGTGAGCAGTTCTTC.

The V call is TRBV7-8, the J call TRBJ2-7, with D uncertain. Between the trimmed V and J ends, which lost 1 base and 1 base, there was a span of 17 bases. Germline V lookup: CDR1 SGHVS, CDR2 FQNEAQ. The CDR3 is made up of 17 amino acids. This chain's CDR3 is CASSLVRIIAGSYEQYV. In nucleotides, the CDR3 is TGTGCCAGCAGCTTAGTTCGAATAATAGCTGGATCCTACGAGCAGTACGTC.

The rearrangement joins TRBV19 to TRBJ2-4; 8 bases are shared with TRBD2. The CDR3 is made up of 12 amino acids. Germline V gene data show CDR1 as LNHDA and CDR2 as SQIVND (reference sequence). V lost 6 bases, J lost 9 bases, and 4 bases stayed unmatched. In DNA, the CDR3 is TGTGCCAGTAGCACTAGCGGCAGCATTCAGTACTTC. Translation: CASSTSGSIQYF.

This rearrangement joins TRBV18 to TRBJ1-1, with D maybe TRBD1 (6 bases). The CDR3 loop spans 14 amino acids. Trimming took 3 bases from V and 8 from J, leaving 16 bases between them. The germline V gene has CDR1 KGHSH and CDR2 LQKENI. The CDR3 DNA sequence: TGTGCCAGCTCACCGTCTAACAGGGCAAAAGAAGCTTTCTTT. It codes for CASSPSNRAKEAFF. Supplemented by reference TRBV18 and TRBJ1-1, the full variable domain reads NAGVMQNPRHLVRRRGQEARLRCSPMKGHSHVYWYRQLPEEGLKFMVYLQKENIIDESGMPKERFSAEFPKEGPSILRIQQVVRGDSAAYFCASSPSNRAKEAFFGQGTRLTVV.

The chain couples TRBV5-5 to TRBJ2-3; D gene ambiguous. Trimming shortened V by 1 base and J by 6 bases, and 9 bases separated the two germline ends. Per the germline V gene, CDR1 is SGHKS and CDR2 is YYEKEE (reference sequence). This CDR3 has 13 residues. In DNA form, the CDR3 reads TGTGCCAGCAGCTTGCCCATGGGCGATACGCAGTATTTT. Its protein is CASSLPMGDTQYF.

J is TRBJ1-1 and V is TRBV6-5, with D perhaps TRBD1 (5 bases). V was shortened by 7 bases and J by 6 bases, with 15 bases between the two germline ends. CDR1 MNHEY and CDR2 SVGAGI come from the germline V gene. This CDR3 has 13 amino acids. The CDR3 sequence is CASTLTWGAEAFF. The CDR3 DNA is TGTGCCAGCACCTTAACTTGGGGGGCTGAAGCTTTCTTT.

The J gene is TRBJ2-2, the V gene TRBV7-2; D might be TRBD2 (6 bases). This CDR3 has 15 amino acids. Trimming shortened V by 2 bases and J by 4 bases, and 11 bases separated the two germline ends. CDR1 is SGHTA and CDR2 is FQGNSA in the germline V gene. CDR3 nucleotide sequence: TGTGCCAGCAGCTTATCAGCGGGTAGCACCGGGGAGCTGTTTTTT. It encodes CASSLSAGSTGELFF.

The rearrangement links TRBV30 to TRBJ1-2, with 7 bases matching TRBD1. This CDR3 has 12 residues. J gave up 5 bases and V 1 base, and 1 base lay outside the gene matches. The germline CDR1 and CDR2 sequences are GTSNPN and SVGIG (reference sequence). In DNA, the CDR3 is TGTGCCTGGAGTGAGACAGGGTATGGCTACACCTTC. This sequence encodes CAWSETGYGYTF.

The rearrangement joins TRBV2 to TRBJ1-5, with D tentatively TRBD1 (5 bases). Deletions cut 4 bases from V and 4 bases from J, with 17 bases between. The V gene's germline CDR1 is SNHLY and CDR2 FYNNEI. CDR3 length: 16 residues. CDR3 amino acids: CASSVVGVAGNQPQHF. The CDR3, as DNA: TGTGCCAGCAGTGTAGTGGGTGTGGCAGGGAATCAGCCCCAGCATTTT.

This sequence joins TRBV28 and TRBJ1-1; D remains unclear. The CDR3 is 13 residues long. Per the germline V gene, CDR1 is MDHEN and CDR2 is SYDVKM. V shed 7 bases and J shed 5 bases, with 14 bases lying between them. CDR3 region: CASIRHPGTEAFF. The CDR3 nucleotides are TGTGCCAGCATCCGACACCCGGGGACTGAAGCTTTCTTT.

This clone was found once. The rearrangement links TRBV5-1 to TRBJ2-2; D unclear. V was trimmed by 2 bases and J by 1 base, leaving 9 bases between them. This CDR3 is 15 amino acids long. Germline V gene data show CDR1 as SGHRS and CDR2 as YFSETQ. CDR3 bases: TGCGCCAGCAGCTTTTTAAAAGAGAACACCGGGGAGCTGTTTTTT. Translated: CASSFLKENTGELFF. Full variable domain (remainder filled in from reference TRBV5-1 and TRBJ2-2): KAGVTQTPRYLIKTRGQQVTLSCSPISGHRSVSWYQQTPGQGLQFLFEYFSETQRNKGNFPGRFSGRQFSNSRSEMNVSTLELGDSALYLCASSFLKENTGELFFGEGSRLTVL.

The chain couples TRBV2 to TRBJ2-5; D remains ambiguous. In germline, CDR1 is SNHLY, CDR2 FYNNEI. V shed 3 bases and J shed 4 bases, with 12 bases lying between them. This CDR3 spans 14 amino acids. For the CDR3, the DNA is TGTGCCAGCAGTGATACGATGGGTCGAGAGACCCAGTACTTC. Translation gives CASSDTMGRETQYF.

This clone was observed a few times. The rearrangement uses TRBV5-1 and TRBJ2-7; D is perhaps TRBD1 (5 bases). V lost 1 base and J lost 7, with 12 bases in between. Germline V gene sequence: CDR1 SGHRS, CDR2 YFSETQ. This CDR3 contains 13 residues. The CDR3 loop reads CASSLWAGREQYF. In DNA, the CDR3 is TGCGCCAGCAGCTTGTGGGCAGGGCGAGAGCAGTACTTC.

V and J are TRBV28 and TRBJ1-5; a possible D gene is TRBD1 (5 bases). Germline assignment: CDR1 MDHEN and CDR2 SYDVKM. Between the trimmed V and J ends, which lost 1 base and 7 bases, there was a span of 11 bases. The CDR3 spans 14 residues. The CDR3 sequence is CASSLFGTEQPQHF. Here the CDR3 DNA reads TGTGCCAGCAGTTTATTTGGGACGGAGCAGCCCCAGCATTTT.

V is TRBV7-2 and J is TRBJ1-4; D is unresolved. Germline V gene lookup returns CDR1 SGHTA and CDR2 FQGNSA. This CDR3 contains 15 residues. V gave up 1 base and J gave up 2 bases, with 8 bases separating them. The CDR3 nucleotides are TGTGCCAGCAGCTTAGTTTCGGGCACTAATGAAAAACTGTTTTTT. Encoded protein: CASSLVSGTNEKLFF. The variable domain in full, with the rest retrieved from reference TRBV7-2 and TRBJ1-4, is GAGVSQSPSNKVTEKGKDVELRCDPISGHTALYWYRQSLGQGLEFLIYFQGNSAPDKSGLPSDRFSAERTGGSVSTLTIQRTQQEDSAVYLCASSLVSGTNEKLFFGSGTQLSVL.

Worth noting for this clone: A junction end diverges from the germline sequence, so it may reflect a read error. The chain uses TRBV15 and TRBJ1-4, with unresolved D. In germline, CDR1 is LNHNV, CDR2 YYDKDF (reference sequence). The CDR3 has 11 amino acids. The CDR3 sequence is CATSRESPTVF. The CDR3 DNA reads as TGTGCCACCAGCAGAGAGAGCCCAACTGTTTTT.

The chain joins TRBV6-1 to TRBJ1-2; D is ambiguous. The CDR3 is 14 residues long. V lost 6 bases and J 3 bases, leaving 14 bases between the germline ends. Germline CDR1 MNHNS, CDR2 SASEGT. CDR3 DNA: TGTGCCAGCAGGCCGCCTGGGGATCACTATGGCTACACCTTC. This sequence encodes CASRPPGDHYGYTF.

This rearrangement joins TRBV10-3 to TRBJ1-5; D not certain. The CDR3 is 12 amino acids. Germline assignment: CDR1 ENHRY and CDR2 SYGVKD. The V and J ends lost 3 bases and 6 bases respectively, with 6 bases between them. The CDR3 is CAISEWGQPQHF. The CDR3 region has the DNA TGTGCCATCAGTGAATGGGGTCAGCCCCAGCATTTT.

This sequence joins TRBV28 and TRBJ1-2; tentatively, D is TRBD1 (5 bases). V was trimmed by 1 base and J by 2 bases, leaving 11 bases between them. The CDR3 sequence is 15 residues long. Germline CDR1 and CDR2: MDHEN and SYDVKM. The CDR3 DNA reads TGTGCCAGCAGTTTATCTGGGCAGGGCAACTATGGCTACACCTTC. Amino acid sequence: CASSLSGQGNYGYTF.